The rows below give T cell receptor beta chains drawn from one sample of a study of blood T cells in healthy people across ages. TCRdb reprocessed the 5' RACE reads with MiXCR, giving one entry per CDR3 protein. The sample has about 800,000 distinct CDR3 sequences; 55% to 70% are singletons. What was sequenced was blood. The receptors come from a man younger than 40 in good health. The CDR3 runs from the conserved cysteine through the conserved F or W. The D gene is left open where the match is weak.

v_gene	d_gene	j_gene	CDR3aa
TRBV12-3/TRBV12-4	NA	TRBJ2-7	CASSGPAAYEQYF
TRBV10-3	NA	TRBJ2-1	CAISESPDEQFF
TRBV7-8	NA	TRBJ2-1	CAGPRNNEQFF
TRBV4-3	NA	TRBJ2-2	CASSQGRAVSEGETGELFF
TRBV5-1	NA	TRBJ1-6	CASSLQENSPLHF
TRBV27	TRBD2	TRBJ2-5	CASSSGLGAYNEQYF
TRBV10-3	NA	TRBJ2-1	CAISDPVGAETQFF
TRBV5-1	NA	TRBJ1-4	CASSLEGREHEKLFF
TRBV12-3/TRBV12-4	NA	TRBJ2-3	CASSFRVGADAQYF
TRBV6-1	NA	TRBJ1-6	CASGLRGVEGSPPHF
TRBV10-3	NA	TRBJ2-6	CAISESPDYMANVLTF
TRBV29-1	NA	TRBJ1-2	CSVELGRGNYGYTF
TRBV5-1	TRBD1	TRBJ1-2	CASSLTGTANYGYTF
TRBV20-1	NA	TRBJ2-6	CSARVPGANVLTF
TRBV6-4	TRBD1	TRBJ2-1	CASSDGTGSDEQFF